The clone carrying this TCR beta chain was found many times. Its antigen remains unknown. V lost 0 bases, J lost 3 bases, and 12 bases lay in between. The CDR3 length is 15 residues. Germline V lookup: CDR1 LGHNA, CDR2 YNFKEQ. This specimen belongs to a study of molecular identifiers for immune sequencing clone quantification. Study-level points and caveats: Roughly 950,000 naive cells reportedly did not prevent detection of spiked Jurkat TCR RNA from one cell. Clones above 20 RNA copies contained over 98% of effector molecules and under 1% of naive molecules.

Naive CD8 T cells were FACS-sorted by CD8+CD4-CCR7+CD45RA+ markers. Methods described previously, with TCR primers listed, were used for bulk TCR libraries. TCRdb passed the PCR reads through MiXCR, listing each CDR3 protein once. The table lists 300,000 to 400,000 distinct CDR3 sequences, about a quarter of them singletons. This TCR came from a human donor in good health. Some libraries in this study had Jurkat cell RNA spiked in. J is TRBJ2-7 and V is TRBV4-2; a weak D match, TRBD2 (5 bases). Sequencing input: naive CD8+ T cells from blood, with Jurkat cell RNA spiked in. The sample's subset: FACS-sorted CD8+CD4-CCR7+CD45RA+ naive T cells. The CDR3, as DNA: TGTGCCAGCAGCCAAGATCGGCTAGCTGTCTACGAGCAGTACTTC. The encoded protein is CASSQDRLAVYEQYF.